This T cell receptor beta chain is drawn from a study of blood T cell repertoires in COVID-19. V shed 1 base and J shed 9 bases, with 13 bases lying between them. Germline V lookup: CDR1 SGHTA, CDR2 FQGTGA. The CDR3 length is 14 residues. Only a few counts were recorded for this clone. As handled by the study authors: Nucleated cell number was recorded as an estimate derived from reference gene primer amplification. Sequenced by immunoSEQ multiplex PCR; TCRdb stores in-frame clones only, minus some. That table supplies the V and J calls and clone size; D and trimming were determined from the DNA. The sample consists of about 210,000 clones, 75% to 90% of them appearing once.

The V call is TRBV7-3, the J call TRBJ2-1, with D tentatively TRBD2 (6 bases). The sequenced material came from peripheral blood. This receptor was taken from a man aged 55-75 years with acute or convalescent COVID-19. CDR3 nucleotide sequence: TGTGCCAGCAGCTTAAACGTGGCGGGGACTGAGCAGTTCTTC. Amino acids: CASSLNVAGTEQFF.